The rows below give T cell receptor beta chains drawn from one sample of a study of T cell responses to AZD1222 COVID-19 vaccine. Sequencing was performed with immunoSEQ multiplex PCR; in TCRdb, only in-frame clones are kept and a portion is missing. This sample has about 100,000 clones, with 85% to 90% found just once. The material was peripheral blood, obtained on day 0 of AZD1222 vaccination. Every receptor here comes from an adult in good health. CDR3s include the opening cysteine and the closing phenylalanine or tryptophan. D genes are given only for firm matches.

V: TRBV5-3
J: TRBJ1-5
D: TRBD1
CDR3: CARSLRQGLCGPLNQPQHF
DNA: TGTGCCAGAAGTCTCCGACAGGGCCTGTGCGGCCCGCTCAATCAGCCCCAGCATTTT

V: TRBV5-1
J: TRBJ1-1
D: -
CDR3: CASSVSNTEAFF
DNA: TGCGCCAGCAGCGTTTCGAACACTGAAGCTTTCTTT

V: TRBV11-3
J: TRBJ2-7
D: -
CDR3: CASNVQGNPSYEQYF
DNA: TGTGCCAGCAACGTCCAGGGCAACCCGTCCTACGAGCAGTACTTC

V: TRBV19
J: TRBJ1-2
D: -
CDR3: CASSTAVASNYGYTF
DNA: TGTGCCAGTAGTACCGCCGTTGCCAGTAACTATGGCTACACCTTC

V: TRBV6-5
J: TRBJ1-3
D: -
CDR3: CASSYSVSAARNTIYF
DNA: TGTGCCAGCAGTTACAGTGTATCGGCAGCCCGAAACACCATATATTTT

V: TRBV7-9
J: TRBJ1-3
D: TRBD1
CDR3: CASSRDRGNSGNTIYF
DNA: TGTGCCAGCAGCCGGGACAGGGGAAACTCTGGAAACACCATATATTTT

V: TRBV3-1/TRBV3-2
J: TRBJ1-2
D: -
CDR3: CASSQEGYGYTF
DNA: TGTGCCAGCAGCCAAGAGGGTTATGGCTACACCTTC

V: TRBV21-1
J: TRBJ2-1
D: -
CDR3: CASSKAPGCWQGPYNEQFF
DNA: TGTGCCAGCAGCAAAGCCCCTGGTTGCTGGCAGGGCCCCTACAATGAGCAGTTCTTC

V: TRBV3-1/TRBV3-2
J: TRBJ2-7
D: -
CDR3: CASSRPDVGDEQYF
DNA: TGTGCCAGCAGCCGACCCGACGTGGGGGACGAGCAGTACTTC

V: TRBV11-2
J: TRBJ2-7
D: TRBD2
CDR3: CATHLAGVPHEQYF
DNA: TGTGCCACCCACCTAGCGGGAGTCCCCCACGAGCAGTACTTC

V: TRBV3-1/TRBV3-2
J: TRBJ2-1
D: -
CDR3: CASSLLATSYNEQFF
DNA: TGTGCCAGCAGCCTCCTCGCCACATCCTACAATGAGCAGTTCTTC

V: TRBV7-8
J: TRBJ1-1
D: -
CDR3: CASSPTPRAATEAFF
DNA: TGTGCCAGCAGCCCTACCCCGCGGGCAGCGACTGAAGCTTTCTTT

V: TRBV19
J: TRBJ2-2
D: TRBD2
CDR3: CASSTGGTGELFF
DNA: TGTGCCAGTAGTACGGGGGGGACCGGGGAGCTGTTTTTT

V: TRBV6-1
J: TRBJ2-2
D: TRBD1
CDR3: CASSEGRGTTGELFF
DNA: TGTGCCAGCAGTGAAGGCAGGGGGACCACCGGGGAGCTGTTTTTT

V: TRBV6-1
J: TRBJ1-5
D: -
CDR3: CASSEGGLGNQPQHF
DNA: TGTGCCAGCAGTGAAGGGGGGTTGGGCAATCAGCCCCAGCATTTT

V: TRBV5-1
J: TRBJ2-7
D: TRBD1
CDR3: CASCPGQATYEQYF
DNA: TGCGCCAGCTGTCCGGGACAGGCGACTTACGAGCAGTACTTC

V: TRBV3-1/TRBV3-2
J: TRBJ2-2
D: -
CDR3: CASSQGPGAGELFF
DNA: TGTGCCAGCAGCCAAGGCCCGGGGGCCGGGGAGCTGTTTTTT

V: TRBV21-1
J: TRBJ1-2
D: -
CDR3: CASREGYYGYTF
DNA: TGTGCCAGCAGAGAAGGGTACTATGGCTACACCTTC

V: TRBV3-1/TRBV3-2
J: TRBJ1-1
D: -
CDR3: CASSQVGRGGLTEAFF
DNA: TGTGCCAGCAGCCAAGTCGGCAGGGGCGGCCTCACTGAAGCTTTCTTT

V: TRBV18
J: TRBJ2-2
D: -
CDR3: CASSAGRSTGELFF
DNA: TGTGCCAGCTCCGCCGGGAGATCCACCGGGGAGCTGTTTTTT

V: TRBV21-1
J: TRBJ1-2
D: -
CDR3: CASSRAGRCCYTF
DNA: TGTGCCAGCAGCCGGGCAGGGCGATGTTGCTACACCTTC

V: TRBV5-1
J: TRBJ2-7
D: -
CDR3: CASSRLPEGGEQYF
DNA: TGCGCCAGCAGCCGACTCCCGGAAGGCGGCGAGCAGTACTTC

V: TRBV27
J: TRBJ1-6
D: TRBD1
CDR3: CASTRTGLNSPLHF
DNA: TGTGCCAGCACCCGGACAGGCCTTAATTCACCCCTCCACTTT

V: TRBV2
J: TRBJ1-5
D: -
CDR3: CASSAIYSNQPQHF
DNA: TGTGCCAGCAGTGCCATCTATAGCAATCAGCCCCAGCATTTT

V: TRBV5-5
J: TRBJ1-6
D: TRBD1
CDR3: CASSRDRVNSPLHF
DNA: TGTGCCAGCAGCCGCGACAGGGTCAATTCACCCCTCCACTTT

V: TRBV7-9
J: TRBJ1-1
D: -
CDR3: CASSLRGTEAFF
DNA: TGTGCCAGCAGCTTACGGGGTACTGAAGCTTTCTTT

V: TRBV29-1
J: TRBJ1-5
D: -
CDR3: CSVRTYSNQPQHF
DNA: TGCAGCGTTAGAACGTATAGCAATCAGCCCCAGCATTTT

V: TRBV7-9
J: TRBJ1-6
D: -
CDR3: CASSLDPVGNSPLHF
DNA: TGTGCCAGCAGCTTAGATCCCGTCGGTAATTCACCCCTCCACTTT

V: TRBV5-1
J: TRBJ1-4
D: TRBD1
CDR3: CASSTDRSNEKLFF
DNA: TGCGCCAGCAGCACGGACAGGTCCAATGAAAAACTGTTTTTT